This T cell receptor beta chain was identified during a study of blood T cell repertoires in COVID-19. This clone was seen a single time. Sequencing used immunoSEQ multiplex PCR; TCRdb keeps in-frame clones, though not all of them. The sample carries a few hundred thousand clones, about nine tenths recorded once. Trimming at V came to 2 bases and at J to 7 bases, leaving 4 bases not matched to a gene. The CDR3 consists of 13 residues. The germline gives CDR1 MNHEY, CDR2 SVGEGT. Sequencing was done on a sample of peripheral blood. The chain joins TRBV6-2 or TRBV6-3 to TRBJ1-1, with TRBD1 matching over 7 bases. The clonotype comes from a man aged 50 or older with acute or convalescent COVID-19. The CDR3 DNA follows: TGTGCCAGCAGTTACGTGGGACAGAGTGAAGCTTTCTTT. This sequence encodes CASSYVGQSEAFF.